Shown below are 9 T cell receptor beta chains from a single sample sequenced in a study of blood T cell repertoires in COVID-19. Libraries were prepared by immunoSEQ multiplex PCR; TCRdb keeps only in-frame clonotypes and omits some of them. Here the sample spans around 70,000 clones, about 82% being singletons. Sequencing used peripheral blood. The receptors were gathered from a human donor in a cohort sampled during active COVID-19.

J is TRBJ2-6 and V is TRBV28; 7 bases align to TRBD2. This CDR3 spans 15 amino acids. After removal of 7 bases from V and 2 bases from J, the junction contained 5 bases not matched to a gene. CDR1 and CDR2 (germline): MDHEN, SYDVKM. The CDR3 nucleotides are TGTGCCAGCAACCTGGGAGGGGCTGGGGCCAACGTCCTGACTTTC. This translates into CASNLGGAGANVLTF.

The rearrangement links TRBV5-4 to TRBJ1-1; the match to TRBD1 covers 7 bases. Germline V gene data show CDR1 as SGHNT and CDR2 as YYREEE (reference sequence). This CDR3 has 17 residues. J gave up 4 bases and V 0 bases, and 12 bases lay outside the gene matches. The CDR3 DNA reads TGTGCCAGCAGCTTGGATAGGGTGACAGGGACGGGCACTGAAGCTTTCTTT. Its translation is CASSLDRVTGTGTEAFF.

The chain recombines TRBV19 with TRBJ1-2, with D possibly being TRBD1 (6 bases). The CDR3 extends over 13 amino acids. V was pared by 3 bases and J by 8 bases, with 13 bases between. Germline V gene data show CDR1 as LNHDA and CDR2 as SQIVND (reference sequence). The CDR3 region is CASSMLQGYGYTF. The CDR3 DNA sequence: TGTGCCAGTAGTATGTTACAGGGCTACGGCTACACCTTC.

The chain is built from TRBV5-1 and TRBJ2-1, with 12 bases aligning to TRBD2. J gave up 7 bases and V 2 bases, and 7 bases lay outside the gene matches. CDR1 is SGHRS, CDR2 YFSETQ, per germline. This CDR3 contains 16 residues. In DNA, the CDR3 is TGCGCCAGCAGCTTTACCGGGACTAGCGGGTCAAATGAGCAGTTCTTC. This sequence encodes CASSFTGTSGSNEQFF. The whole variable domain, remainder taken from reference TRBV5-1 and TRBJ2-1, is KAGVTQTPRYLIKTRGQQVTLSCSPISGHRSVSWYQQTPGQGLQFLFEYFSETQRNKGNFPGRFSGRQFSNSRSEMNVSTLELGDSALYLCASSFTGTSGSNEQFFGPGTRLTVL.

The V and J genes are TRBV5-1 and TRBJ2-3; 11 nucleotides line up with TRBD2. CDR1 is SGHRS, CDR2 YFSETQ, per germline. V shed 4 bases and J 4 bases; nucleotides not matched to a gene: 5. This CDR3 spans 15 amino acids. CDR3 in DNA: TGCGCCAGCAGCACTGTAGCGGGAGGGGCAGATACGCAGTATTTT. It is translated as CASSTVAGGADTQYF.

The genes are TRBV7-6 and TRBJ2-3, with 7 bases matching TRBD2. Germline CDR1 is SGHVS and CDR2 is FNYEAQ. The CDR3 consists of 15 residues. Trimming cost V 1 base and J 3 bases; bases outside gene matches: 4. CDR3: CASSLGLAETDTQYF. The CDR3 DNA sequence: TGTGCCAGCAGCTTAGGCCTAGCGGAAACAGATACGCAGTATTTT.

V gene TRBV7-2 combines with J gene TRBJ1-6; 7 bases align to TRBD1. V lost 1 base and J lost 8; bases outside the gene matches: 5. The germline V gene encodes CDR1 SGHTA and CDR2 FQGNSA. The CDR3 runs to 15 residues. DNA of the CDR3: TGTGCCAGCAGCTTAGGCACAGGGGATTATTCACCCCTCCACTTT. Translation: CASSLGTGDYSPLHF.

The chain links TRBV28 to TRBJ2-1, with D perhaps matching TRBD2 (6 bases). V lost 6 bases, J lost 7 bases, and 13 bases lay in between. Germline CDR1 is MDHEN and CDR2 is SYDVKM. The CDR3 is 13 residues long. This chain's CDR3 is CASRNSGGNEQFF. The CDR3 nucleotides are TGTGCCAGCAGAAACTCAGGAGGGAATGAGCAGTTCTTC.

Worth noting for this clone: The same CDR3 can be traced to other DNA sequences in this sample. This sequence joins TRBV29-1 and TRBJ2-7; a possible D gene is TRBD1 (7 bases). Germline CDR1 reads SQVTM; CDR2 reads ANQGSEA. CDR3 length: 12 amino acids. Trimming cost V 6 bases and J 7 bases, with 16 bases left between them. The CDR3 coding sequence is TGCAGCGTCCAGGGGGGTTCGGGAGAGCAGTACTTC. Its protein product is CSVQGGSGEQYF.